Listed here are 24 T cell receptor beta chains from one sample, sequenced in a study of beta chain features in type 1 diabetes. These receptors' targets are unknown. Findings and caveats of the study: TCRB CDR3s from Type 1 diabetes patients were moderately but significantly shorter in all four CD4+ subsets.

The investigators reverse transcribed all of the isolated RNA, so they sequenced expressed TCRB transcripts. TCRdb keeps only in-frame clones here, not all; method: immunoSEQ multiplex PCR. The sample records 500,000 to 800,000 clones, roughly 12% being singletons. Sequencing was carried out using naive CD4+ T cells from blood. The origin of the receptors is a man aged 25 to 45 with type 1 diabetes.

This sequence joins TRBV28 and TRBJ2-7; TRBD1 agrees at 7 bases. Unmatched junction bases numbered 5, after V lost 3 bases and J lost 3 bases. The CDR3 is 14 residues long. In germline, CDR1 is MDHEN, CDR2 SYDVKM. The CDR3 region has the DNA TGTGCCAGCAGTTTCTCCGGGACAGTCTACGAGCAGTACTTC. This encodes CASSFSGTVYEQYF.

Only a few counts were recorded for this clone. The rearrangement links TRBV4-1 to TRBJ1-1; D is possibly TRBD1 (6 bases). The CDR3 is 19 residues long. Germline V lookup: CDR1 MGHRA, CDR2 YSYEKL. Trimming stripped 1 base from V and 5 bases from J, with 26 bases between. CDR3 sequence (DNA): TGCGCCAGCAGCCAAGCACTCGTGGGGGCGCGGGGCGAGGGGACTGAAGCTTTCTTT. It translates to CASSQALVGARGEGTEAFF.

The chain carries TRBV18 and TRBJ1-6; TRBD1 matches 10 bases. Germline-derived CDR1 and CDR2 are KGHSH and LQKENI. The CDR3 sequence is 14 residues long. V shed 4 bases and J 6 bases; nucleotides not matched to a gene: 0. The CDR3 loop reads CASSRDRGNSPLHF. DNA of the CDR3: TGTGCCAGCTCACGGGACAGGGGTAATTCACCCCTCCACTTT.

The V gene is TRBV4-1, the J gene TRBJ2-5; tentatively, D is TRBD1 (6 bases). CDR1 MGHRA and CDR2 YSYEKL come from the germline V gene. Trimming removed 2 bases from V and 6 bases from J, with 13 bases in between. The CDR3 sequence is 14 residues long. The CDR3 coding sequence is TGCGCCAGCAGCCAACGACAGGAGAGTCAGACCCAGTACTTC. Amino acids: CASSQRQESQTQYF.

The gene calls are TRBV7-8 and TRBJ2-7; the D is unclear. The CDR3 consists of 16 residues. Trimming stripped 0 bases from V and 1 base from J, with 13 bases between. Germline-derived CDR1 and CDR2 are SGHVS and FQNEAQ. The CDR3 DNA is TGTGCCAGCAGCTTAGCGCGAAGGGTTAGGTCCTACGAGCAGTACTTC. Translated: CASSLARRVRSYEQYF.

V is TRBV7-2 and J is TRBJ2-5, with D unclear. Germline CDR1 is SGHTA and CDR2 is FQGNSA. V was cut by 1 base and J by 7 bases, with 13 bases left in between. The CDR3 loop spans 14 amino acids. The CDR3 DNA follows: TGTGCCAGCAGCTTAGATCTGTCAAGCAGGACCCAGTACTTC. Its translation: CASSLDLSSRTQYF.

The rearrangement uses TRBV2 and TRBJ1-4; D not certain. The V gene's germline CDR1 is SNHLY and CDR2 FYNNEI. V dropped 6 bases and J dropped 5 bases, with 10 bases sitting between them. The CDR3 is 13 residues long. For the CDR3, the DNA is TGTGCCAGCAGGCGGGCTCCCAATGAAAAACTGTTTTTT. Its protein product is CASRRAPNEKLFF.

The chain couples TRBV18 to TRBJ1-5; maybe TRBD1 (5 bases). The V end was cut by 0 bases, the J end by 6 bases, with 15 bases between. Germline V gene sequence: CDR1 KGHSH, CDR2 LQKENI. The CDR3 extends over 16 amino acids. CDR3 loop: CASSPPEGLVCQPQHF. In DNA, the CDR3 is TGTGCCAGCTCACCACCGGAGGGGCTGGTGTGTCAGCCCCAGCATTTT.

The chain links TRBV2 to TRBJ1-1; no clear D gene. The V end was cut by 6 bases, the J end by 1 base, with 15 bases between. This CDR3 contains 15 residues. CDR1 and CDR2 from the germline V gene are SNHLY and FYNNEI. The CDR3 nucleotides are TGTGCCAGCAGCTTCAGCGGGGTGACGAACACTGAAGCTTTCTTT. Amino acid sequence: CASSFSGVTNTEAFF.

CDR3 loop: CASSLTGLTYEQYF. The CDR3 region has the DNA TGTGCCAGCAGTTTAACGGGTCTAACCTACGAGCAGTACTTC. This sequence joins TRBV28 and TRBJ2-7, with no clear D. The V end was cut by 2 bases, the J end by 2 bases, with 10 bases between. This CDR3 has 14 amino acids. The germline CDR1 and CDR2 sequences are MDHEN and SYDVKM.

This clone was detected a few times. DNA of the CDR3: TGTGCCAGCAGCTCCCCGGGACAGGGAAGGAACGAGCAGTACTTC. Amino acid sequence: CASSSPGQGRNEQYF. The J gene is TRBJ2-7, the V gene TRBV28; 9 bases are a match to TRBD1. Germline assignment: CDR1 MDHEN and CDR2 SYDVKM. The CDR3 has 15 residues. The V segment lost 6 bases and the J segment 5 bases; nucleotides outside the gene matches: 11. Combining the CDR3 with reference TRBV28 and TRBJ2-7 gives the whole variable domain DVKVTQSSRYLVKRTGEKVFLECVQDMDHENMFWYRQDPGLGLRLIYFSYDVKMKEKGDIPEGYSVSREKKERFSLILESASTNQTSMYLCASSSPGQGRNEQYFGPGTRLTVT.

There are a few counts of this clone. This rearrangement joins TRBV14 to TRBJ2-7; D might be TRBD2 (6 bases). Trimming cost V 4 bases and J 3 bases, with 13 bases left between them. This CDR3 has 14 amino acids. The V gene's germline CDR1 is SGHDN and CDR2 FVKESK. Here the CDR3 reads CASSRTGLGYEQYF. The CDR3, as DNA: TGTGCCAGCAGCCGAACGGGACTGGGCTACGAGCAGTACTTC.

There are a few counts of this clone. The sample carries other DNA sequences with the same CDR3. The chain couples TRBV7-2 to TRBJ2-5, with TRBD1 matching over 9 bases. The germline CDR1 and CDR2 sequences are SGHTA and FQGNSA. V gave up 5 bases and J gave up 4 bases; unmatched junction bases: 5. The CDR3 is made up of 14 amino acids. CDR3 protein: CASSPGQGRETQYF. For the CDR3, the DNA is TGTGCCAGCAGCCCTGGACAGGGGAGAGAGACCCAGTACTTC.

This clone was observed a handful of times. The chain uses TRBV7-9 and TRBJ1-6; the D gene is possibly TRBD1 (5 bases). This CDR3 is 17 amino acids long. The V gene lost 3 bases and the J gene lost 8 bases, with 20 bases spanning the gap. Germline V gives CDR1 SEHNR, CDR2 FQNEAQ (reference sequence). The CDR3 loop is CASSLVRQLGQYSPLHF. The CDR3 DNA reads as TGTGCCAGCAGCTTGGTCCGACAGCTAGGCCAATATTCACCCCTCCACTTT.

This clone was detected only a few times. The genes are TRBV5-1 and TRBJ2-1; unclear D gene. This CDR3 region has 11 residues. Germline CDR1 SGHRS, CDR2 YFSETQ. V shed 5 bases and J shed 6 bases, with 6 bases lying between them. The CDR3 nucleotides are TGCGCCAGCAGTGCCAGCAATGAGCAGTTCTTC. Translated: CASSASNEQFF. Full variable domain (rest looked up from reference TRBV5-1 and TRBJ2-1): KAGVTQTPRYLIKTRGQQVTLSCSPISGHRSVSWYQQTPGQGLQFLFEYFSETQRNKGNFPGRFSGRQFSNSRSEMNVSTLELGDSALYLCASSASNEQFFGPGTRLTVL.

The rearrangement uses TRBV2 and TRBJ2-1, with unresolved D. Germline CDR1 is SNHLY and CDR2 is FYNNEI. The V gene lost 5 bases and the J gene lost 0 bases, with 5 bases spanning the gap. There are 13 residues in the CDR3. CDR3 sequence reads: CASSQSSYNEQFF. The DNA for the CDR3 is TGTGCCAGCAGTCAGAGCTCCTACAATGAGCAGTTCTTC.

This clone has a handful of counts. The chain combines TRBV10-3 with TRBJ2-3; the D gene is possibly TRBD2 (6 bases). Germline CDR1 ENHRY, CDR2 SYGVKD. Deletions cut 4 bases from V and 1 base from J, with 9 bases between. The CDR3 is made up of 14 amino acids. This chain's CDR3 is CAISGRDGTDTQYF. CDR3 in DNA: TGTGCCATCAGTGGGCGGGATGGCACAGATACGCAGTATTTT.

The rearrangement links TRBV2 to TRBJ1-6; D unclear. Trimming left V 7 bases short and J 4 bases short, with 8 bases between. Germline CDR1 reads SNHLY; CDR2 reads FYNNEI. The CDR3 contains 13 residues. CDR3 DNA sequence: TGTGCCAGCAAGGGCGATTATAATTCACCCCTCCACTTT. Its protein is CASKGDYNSPLHF.

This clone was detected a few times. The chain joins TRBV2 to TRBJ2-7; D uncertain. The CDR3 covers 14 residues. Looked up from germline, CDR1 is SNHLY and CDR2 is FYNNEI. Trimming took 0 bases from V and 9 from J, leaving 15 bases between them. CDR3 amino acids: CASSEARTSGGQYF. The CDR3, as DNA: TGTGCCAGCAGTGAAGCGAGGACCTCCGGCGGGCAGTACTTC.

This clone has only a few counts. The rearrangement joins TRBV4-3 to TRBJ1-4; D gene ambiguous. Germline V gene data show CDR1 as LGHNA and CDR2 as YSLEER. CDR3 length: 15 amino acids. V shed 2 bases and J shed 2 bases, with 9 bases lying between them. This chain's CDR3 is CASSQLASTNEKLFF. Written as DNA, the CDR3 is TGCGCCAGCAGCCAACTGGCCAGCACTAATGAAAAACTGTTTTTT.

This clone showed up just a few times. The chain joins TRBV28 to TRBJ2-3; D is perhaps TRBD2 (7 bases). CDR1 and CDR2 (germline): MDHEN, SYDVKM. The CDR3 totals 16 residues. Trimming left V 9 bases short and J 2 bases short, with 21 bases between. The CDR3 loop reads CASYPPGGRDTDTQYF. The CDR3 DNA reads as TGTGCCAGTTACCCGCCCGGGGGGCGTGACACAGATACGCAGTATTTT.

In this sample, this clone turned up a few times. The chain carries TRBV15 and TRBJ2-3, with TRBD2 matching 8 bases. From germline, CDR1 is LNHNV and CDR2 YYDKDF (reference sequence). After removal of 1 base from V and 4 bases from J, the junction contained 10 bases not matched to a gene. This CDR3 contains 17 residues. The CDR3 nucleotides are TGTGCCACCAGCAGAGTCTTGAGGACTAGCCTTCCAGATACGCAGTATTTT. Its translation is CATSRVLRTSLPDTQYF.

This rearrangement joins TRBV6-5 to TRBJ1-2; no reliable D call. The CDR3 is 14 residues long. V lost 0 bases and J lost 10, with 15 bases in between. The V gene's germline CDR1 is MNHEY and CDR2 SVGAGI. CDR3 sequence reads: CASSYSTSWRHYTF. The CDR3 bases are TGTGCCAGCAGTTACTCGACTAGTTGGAGGCACTACACCTTC.

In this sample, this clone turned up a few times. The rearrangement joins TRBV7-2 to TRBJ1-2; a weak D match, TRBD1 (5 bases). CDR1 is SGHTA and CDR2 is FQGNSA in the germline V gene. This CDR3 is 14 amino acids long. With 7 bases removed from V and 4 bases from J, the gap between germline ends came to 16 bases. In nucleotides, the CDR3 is TGTGCCAGCAACAAGGAGCCGGGGCCCTATGGCTACACCTTC. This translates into CASNKEPGPYGYTF.